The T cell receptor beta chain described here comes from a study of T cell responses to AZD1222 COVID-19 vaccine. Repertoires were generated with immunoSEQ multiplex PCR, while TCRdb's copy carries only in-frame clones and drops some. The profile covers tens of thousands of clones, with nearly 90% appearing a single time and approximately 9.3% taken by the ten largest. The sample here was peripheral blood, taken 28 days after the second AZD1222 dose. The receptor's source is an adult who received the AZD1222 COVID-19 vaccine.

In DNA, the CDR3 is TGTGCCAGCAGCTTGGGGGCAGGGGGCAATCAGCCCCAGCATTTT. It is translated as CASSLGAGGNQPQHF. The V call is TRBV5-5, the J call TRBJ1-5; TRBD1 is a possible D gene (6 bases). In germline, CDR1 is SGHKS, CDR2 YYEKEE (reference sequence). Trimming took 0 bases from V and 2 from J, leaving 9 bases between them. The CDR3 is made up of 15 amino acids.